The T cell receptor beta chain under discussion was sequenced for a study of T cells in Graves' hyperthyroidism and ophthalmopathy. Researchers took RNA transcripts and amplified the TCR beta CDR3 regions from them. First-round RT-PCR with HTBI primers amplified the TCR CDR3 region. From the multiplex PCR reads, TCRdb called clonotypes with MiXCR, one entry per CDR3 protein. This table has 600,000 to 850,000 distinct CDR3 sequences, around 19% appearing once. Cells are PBMCs isolated from over 7.5 ml of fresh blood. This clonotype was observed at least ten times. The receptor's source is a woman aged 50 to 65 with Graves' hyperthyroidism that later progressed to Graves' ophthalmopathy. Specimen: blood.

CDR3 in DNA: TGTGCCAGCAGCCAAGATGTCGGGTTAGGGGCCCCGAGGGCAGATACGCAGTATTTT. Its translation: CASSQDVGLGAPRADTQYF. The chain employs TRBV14 and TRBJ2-3; possibly TRBD1 or TRBD2 for D (5 bases each). CDR3 length: 19 amino acids. Germline CDR1 and CDR2: SGHDN and FVKESK. V shed 0 bases and J shed 4 bases, with 23 bases lying between them.